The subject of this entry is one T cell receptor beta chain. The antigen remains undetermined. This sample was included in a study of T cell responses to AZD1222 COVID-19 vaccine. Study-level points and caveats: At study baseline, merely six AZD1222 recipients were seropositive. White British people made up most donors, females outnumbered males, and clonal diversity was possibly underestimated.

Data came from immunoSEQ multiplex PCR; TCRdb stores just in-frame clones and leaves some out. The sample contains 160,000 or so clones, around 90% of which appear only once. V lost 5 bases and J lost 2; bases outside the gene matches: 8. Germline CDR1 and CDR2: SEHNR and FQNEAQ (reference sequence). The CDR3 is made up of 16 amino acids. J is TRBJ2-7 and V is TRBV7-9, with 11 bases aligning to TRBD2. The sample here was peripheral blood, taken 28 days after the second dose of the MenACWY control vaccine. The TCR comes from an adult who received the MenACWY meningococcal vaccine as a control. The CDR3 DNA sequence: TGTGCCAGCAGCCCCCGGGCTAGCGGGAGGCCCTACGAGCAGTACTTC. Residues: CASSPRASGRPYEQYF.